This T cell receptor beta chain was identified during a study of T cell responses to AZD1222 COVID-19 vaccine. TCRdb keeps only in-frame clones here, not all; method: immunoSEQ multiplex PCR. The data contain 100,000 to 150,000 clones, around 87% of them seen just once; the ten biggest clones take up under 11%. J gave up 3 bases and V 5 bases, and 11 bases lay outside the gene matches. The CDR3 runs to 17 residues. Germline CDR1 and CDR2: SEHNR and FQNEAQ (reference sequence). This chain links TRBV7-9 with TRBJ1-5; 9 bases align to TRBD1. The sequence was obtained from an adult in good health. Sequences were derived from peripheral blood, sampled on day 0 of AZD1222 vaccination. The CDR3 DNA sequence: TGTGCCAGCAGCCTATCGACCGGGACAGGGAACAATCAGCCCCAGCATTTT. Protein product: CASSLSTGTGNNQPQHF.